This TCR beta chain was sequenced in a study of T cells after yellow fever vaccination. TCRdb passed the 5' RACE reads through MiXCR, listing each CDR3 protein once. The table has 450,000 to 550,000 distinct CDR3 sequences, 20% to 25% seen once. The CDR3 sequence is 17 residues long. Trimming left V 5 bases short and J 0 bases short, with 20 bases between. The source was PBMCs, collected 21 days after the first yellow fever vaccination. The sequence came from a man aged 18-30 years who received the YFV17D yellow fever vaccine. The chain joins TRBV12-3 or TRBV12-4 to TRBJ2-7, with D unclear. This CDR3 is CASSPSLRQTYSYEQYF. CDR3 nucleotides: TGTGCCAGCAGTCCGAGCTTAAGGCAAACTTACTCCTACGAGCAGTACTTC.